This T cell receptor (beta chain) was identified during a study of T-cell reconstitution after alpha-beta-depleted transplantation in children. The CDR3 consists of 15 residues. V was cut by 5 bases and J by 0 bases, with 8 bases left in between. Unique molecular identifiers were built into the TCRbeta library. TCRdb reprocessed the PCR reads via MiXCR and lists one record per CDR3 protein. Altogether about 980,000 distinct CDR3 sequences are present, less than 30% being singletons, with the ten largest covering more than 25%. As for this clonotype: Its antigen remains unknown.

The study's findings and limits: At day 60, the high TCRbeta diversity found in some patients originated from recipient T cells and thymic progenitors that had survived. When one year had passed after transplant, most T-cell counts and diversity came from newly produced T cells. In patients about two months after transplant, alpha-beta T cells reportedly arose from several hundred expanded graft clones.

This chain connects TRBV12-3 or TRBV12-4 to TRBJ2-6; D unresolved. The sample here was PBMCs, mostly from graft donor cells, taken 360 days after TCRalphabeta/CD19-depleted stem cell transplant. The TCR originated in a boy younger than two who had a stem cell transplant for SCID, so the T cells may come from the graft donor. CDR3 in amino acids: CASSIDNSGANVLTF. The CDR3 region has the DNA TGTGCCAGCAGTATCGACAACTCTGGGGCCAACGTCCTGACTTTC.